This TCR beta chain appears in the sequencing data of a study of cytomegalovirus exposure and HLA in healthy donors. Whole-study results and caveats: Reported results showed that the classifier diagnosed cytomegalovirus status with high specificity and sensitivity.

The V end lost 0 bases, the J end lost 5 bases, and 16 bases lay between the germline ends. CDR3 size: 16 residues. Per the germline V gene, CDR1 is LGHNA and CDR2 is YSLEER. The PCR made use of 60 Vbeta and 13 Jbeta primers. Generated by immunoSEQ multiplex PCR, the TCRdb table keeps only in-frame clones and is missing some. In all, the sample yields tens of thousands of clones. Comment on this clone: No antigen is known for it.

The clonotype was recovered from a man aged 50 or older in good health and CMV-seronegative. This chain uses TRBV4-3 with TRBJ2-5; tentative D call: TRBD2 (5 bases). The sequencing input was PBMCs. CDR3 nucleotide sequence: TGCGCCAGCAGCCAAGATTTTTGGGCCCCGGGGGAGACCCAGTACTTC. This translates into CASSQDFWAPGETQYF.